This T cell receptor beta chain came from a study of cytomegalovirus exposure and HLA in healthy donors. Broader study findings: It was only CMV serostatus that was available as immune exposure information. Reports described diagnosis of cytomegalovirus status by the classifier as highly specific and sensitive.

Every donor was a healthy person donating bone marrow. Each donor was nominally healthy when sampled (though unrecorded immune exposures were likely). The PCR had 60 Vbeta and 13 Jbeta primers. The method was immunoSEQ multiplex PCR; TCRdb's version includes in-frame clones alone and lacks a portion of them. The data contain under 100,000 clones, 70% to 80% of them singletons. The junction had 12 bases not matched to a gene; V was cut back by 8 bases and J by 10 bases. This CDR3 contains 14 residues. Germline V CDR1 and CDR2: LNHDA, SQIVND (reference sequence). With respect to this clone: Its antigen is unidentified.

This TCR was sampled from a man in his fifties in good health and CMV-seronegative. The V call is TRBV19, the J call TRBJ1-4; the match to TRBD1 covers 8 bases. Sequenced sample: PBMCs. The CDR3 region has the DNA TGTGCCAGTGCGGAGGGACAGGACGGAGGAAAACTGTTTTTT. It codes for CASAEGQDGGKLFF.